This T cell receptor beta chain was identified in a study of regulatory T cells in long-lasting Graves disease. To make TCR beta libraries, researchers used iRepertoire HTBI primers and Arm-PCR of CDR3 regions. MiXCR was run by TCRdb on the multiplex PCR reads, yielding one entry per CDR3 protein. Of around 470,000 distinct CDR3 sequences listed, roughly 15% are singletons. This clonotype was detected once. The time point: newly diagnosed GD, antithyroid drugs for less than 3 months. The TCR library was made from RNA that had been extracted from PBMCs in TRIzol. Deletions cut 3 bases from V and 0 bases from J, with 18 bases between. CDR3 length equals 19 residues. Germline assignment: CDR1 MDHEN and CDR2 SYDVKM. This sample was shared with a second study, whose subject was T cells in Graves' hyperthyroidism and ophthalmopathy.

The gene calls are TRBV28 and TRBJ2-6; TRBD1 is a possible D gene (5 bases). This sample comprised peripheral blood mononuclear cells (PBMCs), obtained at new diagnosis, from a patient treated with antithyroid drugs. The origin of this receptor is a woman in her forties or fifties with Graves disease. The CDR3 region is CASSLSWFGQSSGANVLTF. In DNA form, the CDR3 reads TGTGCCAGCAGTTTGAGTTGGTTCGGACAATCCTCTGGGGCCAACGTCCTGACTTTC.